The present TCR beta chain was sequenced within a study of regulatory T cells in long-lasting Graves disease. Libraries of TCR beta came from iRepertoire HTBI primers plus Arm-PCR of CDR3 regions. TCRdb re-called the multiplex PCR reads with MiXCR, one entry per CDR3 protein. The data hold roughly 490,000 distinct CDR3 sequences, with about 20% observed a single time. This clonotype was detected ten times or more. The antigen is not known. The time point here: persistent/refractory GD, antithyroid drugs over 5 years with positive TRAb. From RNA extracted from PBMCs, the TCR library was made. Findings of the study overall: Persistent cases of Graves' showed reduced TCR diversity relative to newly diagnosed patients. Relative to new patients (roughly 980), persistent patients exhibited greater sharing of public clonotypes (approximately 2,700).

Per the germline V gene, CDR1 is DFQATT and CDR2 is SNEGSKA (reference sequence). CDR3 length: 13 amino acids. J was trimmed by 8 bases and V by 4 bases; bases with no gene match: 6. The rearrangement joins TRBV20-1 to TRBJ1-4; 8 nucleotides match TRBD1. The sequence derives from a female donor with Graves disease. Specimen: peripheral blood mononuclear cells (PBMCs), collected when the disease was refractory, from a patient treated with antithyroid drugs. The CDR3, as DNA: TGCAGTGCTACGGACAGGGTAGGAGAAAAACTGTTTTTT. Amino acid sequence: CSATDRVGEKLFF.